A selection of T cell receptor beta chains follows, all from one sample in a study of identifying expanded T cells in peripheral blood. Profiling relied on immunoSEQ multiplex PCR, and the TCRdb table lists in-frame clones only, not all of them. The data hold about 110,000 clones, with around 88% observed a single time. Sequencing used blood. The receptors derive from a person aged 18 to 70 in good health. CDR3s include the opening cysteine and the closing phenylalanine or tryptophan. The D gene is left open where the match is weak. Some rows mark clone size as missing; the rest say once, few, many or name a class of expanded clone.

CDR3aa: CASSVGQGNTEAFF
CDR3nt: TGTGCCAGCAGCGTGGGACAGGGGAACACTGAAGCTTTCTTT
abundance: few
j_gene: TRBJ1-1
v_gene: TRBV7-9
d_gene: TRBD1

CDR3aa: CASSNGQGNSYGYTF
CDR3nt: TGCGCCAGCAGCAACGGACAGGGGAACAGCTATGGCTACACCTTC
abundance: -
j_gene: TRBJ1-2
v_gene: TRBV4-3
d_gene: TRBD1

CDR3aa: CASSSDGLSYGYTF
CDR3nt: TGTGCCAGCAGCTCGGACGGGTTATCCTATGGCTACACCTTC
abundance: -
j_gene: TRBJ1-2
v_gene: TRBV28
d_gene: -

CDR3aa: CASSFWDRVNYGYTF
CDR3nt: TGTGCCAGCAGCTTCTGGGACAGAGTTAACTATGGCTACACCTTC
abundance: -
j_gene: TRBJ1-2
v_gene: TRBV5-4
d_gene: TRBD1

CDR3aa: CASPEAGEIVDQPQHF
CDR3nt: TGTGCCAGCCCCGAAGCAGGGGAAATTGTAGATCAGCCCCAGCATTTT
abundance: -
j_gene: TRBJ1-5
v_gene: TRBV5-6
d_gene: -

CDR3aa: CASSYGGYSEAFF
CDR3nt: TGTGCCAGCAGTTACGGGGGTTACTCTGAAGCTTTCTTT
abundance: -
j_gene: TRBJ1-1
v_gene: TRBV6-5
d_gene: -

CDR3aa: CASSLVGQGPSREQYF
CDR3nt: TGTGCCAGCAGCTTGGTAGGACAGGGCCCGTCAAGGGAGCAGTACTTC
abundance: many
j_gene: TRBJ2-7
v_gene: TRBV7-9
d_gene: TRBD1

CDR3aa: CATSRGRQIGLTEAFF
CDR3nt: TGTGCCACCAGCAGAGGGCGGCAGATCGGTTTGACTGAAGCTTTCTTT
abundance: once
j_gene: TRBJ1-1
v_gene: TRBV15
d_gene: -

CDR3aa: CASRCWGGYTF
CDR3nt: TGTGCCAGTAGATGCTGGGGCGGCTACACCTTC
abundance: -
j_gene: TRBJ1-2
v_gene: TRBV19
d_gene: -

CDR3aa: CASSLRAGSGETQYF
CDR3nt: TGTGCCAGCAGCTTAAGAGCAGGGTCAGGGGAGACCCAGTACTTC
abundance: -
j_gene: TRBJ2-5
v_gene: TRBV13
d_gene: -

CDR3aa: CASSLEIYYEQYF
CDR3nt: TGTGCCAGCAGTTTAGAGATCTACTACGAGCAGTACTTC
abundance: -
j_gene: TRBJ2-7
v_gene: TRBV6-5
d_gene: -

CDR3aa: CASSDPQASGYTF
CDR3nt: TGTGCCAGCAGTGACCCACAAGCCTCGGGCTACACCTTC
abundance: -
j_gene: TRBJ1-2
v_gene: TRBV2
d_gene: -

CDR3aa: CASSPMRDNQPQHF
CDR3nt: TGTGCCAGCTCACCAATGCGGGACAATCAGCCCCAGCATTTT
abundance: -
j_gene: TRBJ1-5
v_gene: TRBV18
d_gene: -

CDR3aa: CASSPDESGNTIYF
CDR3nt: TGTGCCAGCAGCCCCGATGAATCTGGAAACACCATATATTTT
abundance: few
j_gene: TRBJ1-3
v_gene: TRBV7-9
d_gene: -

CDR3aa: CASSRDLNTGELFF
CDR3nt: TGTGCCAGCAGCAGGGACCTGAACACCGGGGAGCTGTTTTTT
abundance: -
j_gene: TRBJ2-2
v_gene: TRBV25-1
d_gene: -

CDR3aa: CASSLTKSRTGGIAYEQYF
CDR3nt: TGTGCCAGCAGCCTGACTAAGAGCCGGACAGGGGGCATCGCCTACGAGCAGTACTTC
abundance: -
j_gene: TRBJ2-7
v_gene: TRBV21-1
d_gene: -

CDR3aa: CATSPGTEAYNEQFF
CDR3nt: TGTGCCACCAGCCCAGGCACGGAGGCCTACAATGAGCAGTTCTTC
abundance: once
j_gene: TRBJ2-1
v_gene: TRBV15
d_gene: -

CDR3aa: CASSQEAGNTEAFF
CDR3nt: TGCGCCAGCAGCCAAGAAGCAGGGAACACTGAAGCTTTCTTT
abundance: -
j_gene: TRBJ1-1
v_gene: TRBV4-3
d_gene: -

CDR3aa: CASKPGQGNSPLHF
CDR3nt: TGTGCCAGCAAGCCGGGACAGGGTAATTCACCCCTCCACTTT
abundance: -
j_gene: TRBJ1-6
v_gene: TRBV6-6
d_gene: TRBD1

CDR3aa: CASSLVWNEQYF
CDR3nt: TGTGCCAGCAGTTTAGTCTGGAACGAGCAGTACTTC
abundance: -
j_gene: TRBJ2-7
v_gene: TRBV28
d_gene: -

CDR3aa: CASSLMGGNTEAFF
CDR3nt: TGTGCCAGCAGCTTAATGGGCGGGAACACTGAAGCTTTCTTT
abundance: -
j_gene: TRBJ1-1
v_gene: TRBV7-2
d_gene: -

CDR3aa: CATSRDRHMGEKLFF
CDR3nt: TGTGCCACCAGCAGAGACAGGCACATGGGTGAAAAACTGTTTTTT
abundance: -
j_gene: TRBJ1-4
v_gene: TRBV15
d_gene: -

CDR3aa: CASSPLDAGAGDTQYF
CDR3nt: TGTGCCAGCAGTCCCCTAGACGCGGGGGCGGGGGATACGCAGTATTTT
abundance: -
j_gene: TRBJ2-3
v_gene: TRBV28
d_gene: -

CDR3aa: CASTGAGGHANQPQHF
CDR3nt: TGTGCCAGTACCGGCGCCGGGGGGCACGCAAATCAGCCCCAGCATTTT
abundance: -
j_gene: TRBJ1-5
v_gene: TRBV28
d_gene: -

CDR3aa: CASSLYRLTGELFF
CDR3nt: TGTGCCAGCAGCTTATATCGTCTCACCGGGGAGCTGTTTTTT
abundance: -
j_gene: TRBJ2-2
v_gene: TRBV7-6
d_gene: -

CDR3aa: CATSRGRDTTYEQYF
CDR3nt: TGTGCCACCAGCAGAGGACGGGACACGACCTACGAGCAGTACTTC
abundance: -
j_gene: TRBJ2-7
v_gene: TRBV15
d_gene: -

CDR3aa: CASSFGVTYEQYF
CDR3nt: TGTGCCAGCAGCTTCGGCGTAACCTACGAGCAGTACTTC
abundance: -
j_gene: TRBJ2-7
v_gene: TRBV7-2
d_gene: -

CDR3aa: CASSPLGSNEKLFF
CDR3nt: TGTGCCAGCAGTCCTCTTGGGAGTAATGAAAAACTGTTTTTT
abundance: -
j_gene: TRBJ1-4
v_gene: TRBV6-1
d_gene: -

CDR3aa: CASSEASGTDTQYF
CDR3nt: TGTGCCAGCAGTGAGGCTAGCGGCACAGATACGCAGTATTTT
abundance: -
j_gene: TRBJ2-3
v_gene: TRBV6-4
d_gene: -

CDR3aa: CASSHVGAEAFF
CDR3nt: TGTGCCAGCAGCCATGTCGGGGCTGAAGCTTTCTTT
abundance: -
j_gene: TRBJ1-1
v_gene: TRBV14
d_gene: -

CDR3aa: CASSGGGDGYGYTF
CDR3nt: TGTGCCAGCAGCGGGGGGGGTGACGGCTATGGCTACACCTTC
abundance: -
j_gene: TRBJ1-2
v_gene: TRBV27
d_gene: -

CDR3aa: CASSLVKGAGGANVLTF
CDR3nt: TGTGCCAGCAGCCTCGTGAAGGGGGCAGGTGGGGCCAACGTCCTGACTTTC
abundance: -
j_gene: TRBJ2-6
v_gene: TRBV7-2
d_gene: TRBD1

CDR3aa: CASSLGWRNEQFF
CDR3nt: TGCGCCAGCAGCTTGGGCTGGAGGAATGAGCAGTTCTTC
abundance: -
j_gene: TRBJ2-1
v_gene: TRBV5-1
d_gene: -

CDR3aa: CASSYSPSYQETQYF
CDR3nt: TGTGCCAGCAGTTACTCACCCTCGTACCAAGAGACCCAGTACTTC
abundance: -
j_gene: TRBJ2-5
v_gene: TRBV6-6
d_gene: -

CDR3aa: CASSPQPTGTYGYTF
CDR3nt: TGTGCCAGCAGCCCCCAACCGACAGGGACCTATGGCTACACCTTC
abundance: -
j_gene: TRBJ1-2
v_gene: TRBV7-9
d_gene: TRBD1

CDR3aa: CASSLMNFQETQYF
CDR3nt: TGTGCCAGCAGCTTAATGAACTTCCAAGAGACCCAGTACTTC
abundance: -
j_gene: TRBJ2-5
v_gene: TRBV7-2
d_gene: -

CDR3aa: CASSGTGDYQPQHF
CDR3nt: TGTGCCAGCAGTGGGACAGGGGATTATCAGCCCCAGCATTTT
abundance: few
j_gene: TRBJ1-5
v_gene: TRBV7-2
d_gene: TRBD1

CDR3aa: CASSYRQGNEQFF
CDR3nt: TGTGCCAGCAGTTACCGACAGGGAAATGAGCAGTTCTTC
abundance: -
j_gene: TRBJ2-1
v_gene: TRBV6-5
d_gene: TRBD1

CDR3aa: CASSYRGSGGEQYF
CDR3nt: TGTGCCAGCAGTTACAGGGGAAGCGGAGGCGAGCAGTACTTC
abundance: -
j_gene: TRBJ2-7
v_gene: TRBV27
d_gene: TRBD1

CDR3aa: CASSSWGGGLSNQPQHF
CDR3nt: TGTGCCAGCAGTTCCTGGGGGGGAGGCCTTAGCAATCAGCCCCAGCATTTT
abundance: -
j_gene: TRBJ1-5
v_gene: TRBV10-3
d_gene: -

CDR3aa: CASSQVGTNYGYTF
CDR3nt: TGTGCCAGCAGCCAAGTGGGCACGAACTATGGCTACACCTTC
abundance: many
j_gene: TRBJ1-2
v_gene: TRBV14
d_gene: -

CDR3aa: CASSLGPDTQYF
CDR3nt: TGTGCCAGCAGCTTAGGCCCAGATACGCAGTATTTT
abundance: once
j_gene: TRBJ2-3
v_gene: TRBV7-9
d_gene: -

CDR3aa: CASSLNGGGVNEQFF
CDR3nt: TGTGCCAGCAGCTTAAACGGCGGGGGGGTGAATGAGCAGTTCTTC
abundance: -
j_gene: TRBJ2-1
v_gene: TRBV7-6
d_gene: TRBD2